A single TCR beta chain is shown here with its context. No antigen is known for it. From the multiplex PCR reads, TCRdb called clonotypes with MiXCR, one entry per CDR3 protein. The sample consists of about 200,000 distinct CDR3 sequences, less than 45% of them appearing once. The data belong to a study of breast tumors, draining lymph nodes, adjacent tissues. Study findings and constraints: Tumors had less TCR diversity than lymph nodes, more than nontumor tissue. Findings are consistent with lymph node origin and intratumoral expansion of most tumor T cells. Data only fit, rather than demonstrated, lymph node origin of most tumor T cells. Luminal-like breast cancer showed significantly greater tumor-nontumor repertoire similarity than basal-like breast cancer did.

Axillary draining lymph nodes of breast cancer patients supplied the node samples. The CDR3 runs 15 residues. Germline CDR1 is SNHLY and CDR2 is FYNNEI. V gene TRBV2 combines with J gene TRBJ2-1, with D tentatively TRBD1 (6 bases). Sequenced input: axillary lymph node tissue. This receptor was taken from a female donor with breast cancer. Some clones in this sample may be carry-over from other donors' samples. The DNA for the CDR3 is TGTGCTAGACCCCCCGGGGCCAGGGGCTACAATGAGCAGTTCTTC. Residues: CARPPGARGYNEQFF.